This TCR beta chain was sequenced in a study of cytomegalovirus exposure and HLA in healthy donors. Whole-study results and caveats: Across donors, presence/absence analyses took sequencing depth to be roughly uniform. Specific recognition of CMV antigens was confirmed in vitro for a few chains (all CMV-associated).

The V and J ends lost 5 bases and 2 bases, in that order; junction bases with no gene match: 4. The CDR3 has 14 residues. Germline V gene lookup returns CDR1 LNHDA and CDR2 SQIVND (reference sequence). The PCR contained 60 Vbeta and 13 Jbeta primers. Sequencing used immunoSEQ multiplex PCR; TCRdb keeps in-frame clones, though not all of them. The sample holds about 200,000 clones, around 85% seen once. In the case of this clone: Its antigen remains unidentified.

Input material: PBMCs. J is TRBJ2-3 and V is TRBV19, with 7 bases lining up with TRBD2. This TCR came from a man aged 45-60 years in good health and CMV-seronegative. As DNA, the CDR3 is TGTGCCAGTAGTGGGAGCGGGACCACAGATACGCAGTATTTT. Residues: CASSGSGTTDTQYF.